These 10 T cell receptor beta chains share one sample of origin, sequenced in a study of PD-L1 blockade in urothelial cancer. Profiling relied on immunoSEQ multiplex PCR, and the TCRdb table lists in-frame clones only, not all of them. The repertoire includes some 84,000 clones, 75% to 90% of them detected once, and around 5% sits in the top ten. Sequencing used PBMCs, obtained around atezolizumab (anti-PD-L1) treatment. These receptors came from a woman in her 70s with urothelial cancer.

V and J are TRBV27 and TRBJ2-3, with D possibly matching TRBD2 (7 bases). Germline CDR1 is MNHEY and CDR2 is SMNVEV (reference sequence). CDR3 length: 15 residues. With 6 bases removed from V and 0 bases from J, the gap between germline ends came to 13 bases. The chain's CDR3 is CASSWGGLSTDTQYF. DNA of the CDR3: TGTGCCAGCAGCTGGGGGGGCCTGAGCACAGATACGCAGTATTTT.

This chain joins TRBV7-2 and TRBJ2-5; maybe TRBD2 (5 bases). The CDR3 has 14 amino acids. CDR1 and CDR2 from the germline V gene are SGHTA and FQGNSA. Trimming took 5 bases from V and 2 from J, leaving 12 bases between them. The CDR3 nucleotides read TGTGCCAGCAGCCGCATGGGAGCTCAAGAGACCCAGTACTTC. This translates into CASSRMGAQETQYF.

V gene TRBV5-5 combines with J gene TRBJ2-2, with D perhaps matching TRBD2 (7 bases). CDR3 size: 14 residues. The V and J ends lost 5 bases and 4 bases respectively, with 12 bases between them. The germline gives CDR1 SGHKS, CDR2 YYEKEE (reference sequence). The CDR3 protein is CASRGGVGTGELFF. The DNA of the CDR3 is TGTGCCAGCAGAGGGGGGGTAGGCACCGGGGAGCTGTTTTTT. Full variable domain (remainder filled in from reference TRBV5-5 and TRBJ2-2): DAGVTQSPTHLIKTRGQQVTLRCSPISGHKSVSWYQQVLGQGPQFIFQYYEKEERGRGNFPDRFSARQFPNYSSELNVNALLLGDSALYLCASRGGVGTGELFFGEGSRLTVL.

This chain joins TRBV6-5 and TRBJ1-3; D gene unclear. The V end lost 4 bases, the J end lost 4 bases, and 11 bases lay between the germline ends. The CDR3 length is 14 residues. Germline values: CDR1 MNHEY, CDR2 SVGAGI. CDR3 sequence: CASSSWSGGNTIYF. CDR3 DNA sequence: TGTGCCAGCAGTTCCTGGTCGGGGGGAAACACCATATATTTT.

CDR3 nucleotides: TGTGCCAGTAGCGACGGGCTAATAGCGGGAGGGCGCTACGAGCAGTACTTC. It codes for CASSDGLIAGGRYEQYF. V and J are TRBV19 and TRBJ2-7; 11 bases are shared with TRBD2. From germline, CDR1 is LNHDA and CDR2 SQIVND (reference sequence). Germline trimming cut 6 bases from V and 3 bases from J; bases unmatched to any gene: 13. The CDR3 consists of 17 residues.

This clone has only a few counts. This rearrangement joins TRBV6-1 to TRBJ1-1, with TRBD1 matching over 9 bases. Trimming at V came to 2 bases and at J to 3 bases, leaving 4 bases not matched to a gene. The CDR3 contains 15 residues. CDR1 MNHNS and CDR2 SASEGT come from the germline V gene. The CDR3, as DNA: TGTGCCAGCAGTGAATATAGGACAGGGGACACTGAAGCTTTCTTT. Residues: CASSEYRTGDTEAFF.

This chain connects TRBV9 to TRBJ1-2; TRBD1 agrees at 11 bases. CDR1 is SGDLS, CDR2 YYNGEE, per germline. The CDR3 consists of 15 residues. The junction had 6 bases not matched to a gene; V was cut back by 4 bases and J by 4 bases. CDR3 nucleotide sequence: TGTGCCAGCAGCCCCCGGACAGGGGGCCTCTATGGCTACACCTTC. Amino acid sequence: CASSPRTGGLYGYTF.

The rearrangement uses TRBV2 and TRBJ1-2, with 8 bases matching TRBD1. Trimming removed 4 bases from V and 4 bases from J; junction bases left unmatched: 14. There are 17 residues in the CDR3. Germline-derived CDR1 and CDR2 are SNHLY and FYNNEI. CDR3 bases: TGTGCCAGCAGTGCTACGCATCCGGGACAGGTCTCCTATGGCTACACCTTC. This encodes CASSATHPGQVSYGYTF.

V gene TRBV30 combines with J gene TRBJ2-5; perhaps TRBD2 as D (5 bases). CDR3 length: 15 amino acids. Germline assignment: CDR1 GTSNPN and CDR2 SVGIG (reference sequence). Trimming stripped 2 bases from V and 0 bases from J, with 13 bases between. In DNA form, the CDR3 reads TGTGCCTGGAGTTTTGGACTTGGGTACCAAGAGACCCAGTACTTC. This codes for CAWSFGLGYQETQYF.

This clone turned up a few times. The chain couples TRBV13 to TRBJ2-7; TRBD1 matches at 7 bases. CDR1 is PRHDT and CDR2 is FYEKMQ in the germline V gene (reference sequence). V trimming: 0 bases; J trimming: 8 bases; junction bases outside the gene matches: 13. The CDR3 is 16 amino acids. The CDR3 sequence: CASSLGNRGQGSKQYF. In DNA form, the CDR3 reads TGTGCCAGCAGCTTAGGGAACAGGGGCCAGGGATCGAAGCAGTACTTC.